The 25 T cell receptor beta chains below all came from one sample that was sequenced in a study of blood T cell repertoires in COVID-19. Clones were read by immunoSEQ multiplex PCR, and TCRdb kept only the in-frame ones, dropping some. Of under 250,000 clones in the sample, 84% were seen once. Sequenced: peripheral blood. All receptors come from a woman aged 60 to 75 who had recovered from COVID-19.

The genes are TRBV4-1 and TRBJ2-5; D remains ambiguous. The CDR3 spans 14 residues. CDR1 MGHRA and CDR2 YSYEKL come from the germline V gene. V was trimmed by 0 bases and J by 5 bases, leaving 10 bases between them. The CDR3 here is CASSQDAYRETQYF. The CDR3 coding sequence is TGCGCCAGCAGCCAAGATGCCTACCGGGAGACCCAGTACTTC.

This chain uses TRBV29-1 with TRBJ2-7, with 9 bases matching TRBD1. The trim removed 6 bases at V and 3 bases at J, leaving 18 bases unmatched. Germline CDR1 reads SQVTM; CDR2 reads ANQGSEA. CDR3 size: 17 residues. CDR3 sequence (DNA): TGCAGCGTAGAAACCGACAGGGGGGGAGGACGGGTCTACGAGCAGTACTTC. It is translated as CSVETDRGGGRVYEQYF.

The chain uses TRBV4-2 and TRBJ2-7; the D gene is possibly TRBD2 (5 bases). The CDR3 runs 16 residues. The V end was cut by 1 base, the J end by 0 bases, with 13 bases between. Germline V lookup: CDR1 LGHNA, CDR2 YNFKEQ. CDR3 region: CASSQVRVGNSYEQYF. CDR3 DNA sequence: TGTGCCAGCAGCCAAGTGAGGGTCGGGAACTCCTACGAGCAGTACTTC.

The chain employs TRBV6-4 and TRBJ1-5, with TRBD1 matching 8 bases. This CDR3 is built from 19 residues. Germline CDR1 reads MRHNA; CDR2 reads SNTAGT. Losses at the gene ends were 0 bases for V and 4 bases for J; bases not matched to a gene: 14. CDR3 sequence reads: CASSDSKFTQGAGNQPQHF. CDR3 sequence (DNA): TGTGCCAGCAGTGACTCGAAGTTTACCCAGGGGGCCGGGAATCAGCCCCAGCATTTT.

The V gene is TRBV5-1, the J gene TRBJ2-7; possibly TRBD2 for D (5 bases). The CDR3 is made up of 15 amino acids. Germline V gene lookup returns CDR1 SGHRS and CDR2 YFSETQ. The V end lost 0 bases, the J end lost 2 bases, and 12 bases lay between the germline ends. CDR3 protein: CASSLVRGVTYEQYF. Here the CDR3 DNA reads TGCGCCAGCAGCTTGGTCCGGGGTGTCACCTACGAGCAGTACTTC.

The J gene is TRBJ1-1, the V gene TRBV6-5, with D perhaps matching TRBD1 (5 bases). Deletions cut 5 bases from V and 1 base from J, with 11 bases between. CDR1 and CDR2 from the germline V gene are MNHEY and SVGAGI. The length of the CDR3 is 14 residues. The CDR3 DNA sequence: TGTGCCAGCAGTCTCCGGGGGGAGAACACTGAAGCTTTCTTT. This gives the protein CASSLRGENTEAFF.

V gene TRBV2 combines with J gene TRBJ1-5; D not certain. Trimming removed 1 base at V and 5 bases at J, with 6 bases between. This CDR3 has 13 amino acids. In germline, CDR1 is SNHLY, CDR2 FYNNEI. CDR3 DNA sequence: TGTGCCAGCAGTGAAGGCAGCGATCAGCCCCAGCATTTT. This gives the protein CASSEGSDQPQHF.

The chain combines TRBV6-2 or TRBV6-3 with TRBJ2-7, with TRBD1 as a possible D gene (6 bases). V shed 4 bases and J shed 2 bases, with 15 bases lying between them. Per germline, CDR1 MNHEY and CDR2 SVGEGT. The CDR3 length is 15 residues. The CDR3 DNA sequence: TGTGCCAGCAGTTCCCCCGGGGACAACCCCTACGAGCAGTACTTC. Protein: CASSSPGDNPYEQYF.

The V call is TRBV7-3, the J call TRBJ2-7, with D possibly TRBD1 on 6 matching bases. The V gene lost 3 bases and the J gene lost 0 bases, with 12 bases spanning the gap. The CDR3 has 15 residues. The germline gives CDR1 SGHTA, CDR2 FQGTGA. The CDR3 loop reads CASSLGPDSSYEQYF. CDR3 DNA: TGTGCCAGCAGCTTGGGCCCGGACAGCTCCTACGAGCAGTACTTC.

This clone was picked up a small number of times. The chain links TRBV6-5 to TRBJ2-2, with TRBD2 matching 9 bases. The CDR3 has 14 amino acids. Germline lookup yields CDR1 MNHEY and CDR2 SVGAGI. V gave up 6 bases and J gave up 4 bases; unmatched junction bases: 3. CDR3 loop: CASRQRGATGELFF. The CDR3 nucleotides are TGTGCCAGCAGGCAGCGGGGGGCCACCGGGGAGCTGTTTTTT.

The chain links TRBV6-5 to TRBJ1-2; the match to TRBD1 covers 7 bases. This CDR3 is 15 amino acids long. The germline V gene encodes CDR1 MNHEY and CDR2 SVGAGI. V trimming: 0 bases; J trimming: 1 base; junction bases outside the gene matches: 2. CDR3 sequence reads: CASSYSTGDNYGYTF. CDR3 in DNA: TGTGCCAGCAGTTACTCTACAGGGGATAACTATGGCTACACCTTC.

In its sample, this clone was seen a few times. This chain connects TRBV5-8 to TRBJ1-1; D is possibly TRBD1 (5 bases). Germline loops: CDR1 SGHTS, CDR2 YDEGEE. V gave up 0 bases and J gave up 1 base, with 10 bases separating them. This CDR3 region has 15 residues. CDR3 coding DNA: TGTGCCAGCAGCTTGGTGGGTGGGGCGAACACTGAAGCTTTCTTT. Its translation: CASSLVGGANTEAFF.

The V and J genes are TRBV6-1 and TRBJ2-7, with D possibly matching TRBD1 (7 bases). This CDR3 has 14 residues. Germline-derived CDR1 and CDR2 are MNHNS and SASEGT. V was shortened by 5 bases and J by 2 bases, with 13 bases between the two germline ends. The DNA for the CDR3 is TGTGCCAGCAGTAGCCAGGGGGGCCCCTACGAGCAGTACTTC. This codes for CASSSQGGPYEQYF.

This chain uses TRBV5-1 with TRBJ2-2, with TRBD2 matching 7 bases. Germline V lookup: CDR1 SGHRS, CDR2 YFSETQ. This CDR3 is 15 amino acids long. With 5 bases clipped from V and 1 base from J, the junction kept 5 bases outside the gene matches. This chain's CDR3 is CASRARGGNTGELFF. CDR3 sequence (DNA): TGCGCCAGCAGGGCCCGCGGGGGGAACACCGGGGAGCTGTTTTTT.

The V call is TRBV9, the J call TRBJ2-3; TRBD2 might be the D (6 bases). CDR1 is SGDLS, CDR2 YYNGEE, per germline. V was cut by 0 bases and J by 2 bases, with 10 bases left in between. The CDR3 is 15 amino acids. The CDR3 DNA reads TGTGCCAGCAGCGTAGTTGCGGGGTACACAGATACGCAGTATTTT. Amino acid sequence: CASSVVAGYTDTQYF.

The chain couples TRBV25-1 to TRBJ1-1; D unclear. The germline V gene encodes CDR1 MGHDK and CDR2 SYGVNS. The V gene lost 7 bases and the J gene lost 1 base, with 13 bases spanning the gap. The CDR3 totals 14 residues. CDR3 DNA: TGTGCCAGCACCCCAACAAGTGGGAACACTGAAGCTTTCTTT. Translation: CASTPTSGNTEAFF.

This clone was detected only a few times. This chain joins TRBV7-8 and TRBJ2-7; 8 bases fit TRBD1. The V gene end was trimmed by 0 bases and the J gene end by 7 bases; junction bases not matched to a gene: 11. Germline V gene data show CDR1 as SGHVS and CDR2 as FQNEAQ. CDR3 length: 16 residues. CDR3 sequence (DNA): TGTGCCAGCAGCTTAGCGTGGCAGGGACAGGCGGGGGAGCAGTACTTC. This gives the protein CASSLAWQGQAGEQYF.

The V call is TRBV9, the J call TRBJ1-1; D unclear. The CDR3 length is 15 residues. Germline V gene lookup returns CDR1 SGDLS and CDR2 YYNGEE. The ends were cut back, 0 bases at V and 4 bases at J, with 13 bases in the middle. The DNA of the CDR3 is TGTGCCAGCAGCGTAGACCCCCAGGTAGGCACTGAAGCTTTCTTT. It specifies CASSVDPQVGTEAFF.

The chain uses TRBV19 and TRBJ1-1; D possibly corresponds to TRBD1 (5 bases). The V end was cut by 2 bases, the J end by 3 bases, with 10 bases between. From germline, CDR1 is LNHDA and CDR2 SQIVND (reference sequence). The CDR3 extends over 14 amino acids. Here the CDR3 reads CASSITGGDTEAFF. For the CDR3, the DNA is TGTGCCAGTAGTATAACTGGGGGGGACACTGAAGCTTTCTTT.

The rearrangement uses TRBV9 and TRBJ1-5; 7 nucleotides line up with TRBD1. The CDR3 has 14 amino acids. From germline, CDR1 is SGDLS and CDR2 YYNGEE. The ends lost 0 bases at V and 7 bases at J; junction bases unmatched: 4. CDR3: CASSVVGGRQPQHF. CDR3 DNA: TGTGCCAGCAGCGTAGTAGGGGGCCGGCAGCCCCAGCATTTT.

CDR3 residues: CSAGTGVGGANVLTF. In nucleotides, the CDR3 is TGCAGCGCCGGGACAGGGGTAGGTGGGGCCAACGTCCTGACTTTC. The rearrangement links TRBV29-1 to TRBJ2-6; TRBD1 aligns across 10 bases. Looked up from germline, CDR1 is SQVTM and CDR2 is ANQGSEA. CDR3 length equals 15 residues. V shed 7 bases and J 3 bases; nucleotides not matched to a gene: 6.

The CDR3 spells CASSLDRDQPQHF. DNA of the CDR3: TGTGCCAGCAGCCTTGACAGGGATCAGCCCCAGCATTTT. The V gene is TRBV6-2 or TRBV6-3, the J gene TRBJ1-5, with 7 bases matching TRBD1. Germline CDR1 MNHEY, CDR2 SVGEGT. The CDR3 is made up of 13 amino acids. With 6 bases clipped from V and 5 bases from J, the junction kept 4 bases outside the gene matches.

This clone was detected only a few times. V gene TRBV9 combines with J gene TRBJ2-1, with TRBD2 matching 10 bases. With V trimmed by 5 bases and J by 4 bases, 3 bases remained unmatched. This CDR3 has 14 residues. Germline CDR1 and CDR2: SGDLS and YYNGEE. The CDR3 loop is CASSQRGGYNEQFF. As DNA, the CDR3 is TGTGCCAGCAGTCAGCGGGGGGGTTACAATGAGCAGTTCTTC.

This sequence joins TRBV4-3 and TRBJ1-1; D is ambiguous. Germline V gives CDR1 LGHNA, CDR2 YSLEER. The CDR3 extends over 15 amino acids. The germline V and J ends were trimmed by 0 bases and 0 bases, with 8 bases remaining between them. The DNA of the CDR3 is TGCGCCAGCAGCCAAGATCGGCGGATGAACACTGAAGCTTTCTTT. It translates to CASSQDRRMNTEAFF.

CDR3: CASSFLLAGGGDTQYF. The CDR3 coding sequence is TGTGCCAGCAGCTTCCTACTAGCGGGGGGTGGTGATACGCAGTATTTT. V usage is TRBV5-5 and J usage is TRBJ2-3; TRBD2 matches at 12 bases. This CDR3 is built from 16 residues. Germline values: CDR1 SGHKS, CDR2 YYEKEE (reference sequence). The V and J ends lost 2 bases and 6 bases, in that order; junction bases with no gene match: 7.